The 26 T cell receptor beta chains in this list originate from one sample, sequenced in a study of blood T cell repertoires in COVID-19. Sequencing was performed with immunoSEQ multiplex PCR; in TCRdb, only in-frame clones are kept and a portion is missing. Here the sample spans about 150,000 clones, roughly 76% being singletons. The specimen sequenced was peripheral blood. The receptors here all came from a human donor with acute or convalescent COVID-19. The donor label of this sample is uncertain.

V and J are TRBV4-2 and TRBJ2-4; TRBD1 aligns across 7 bases. CDR1 LGHNA and CDR2 YNFKEQ come from the germline V gene. The CDR3 totals 18 residues. Trimming at V came to 1 base and at J to 4 bases, leaving 13 bases not matched to a gene. CDR3 DNA: TGTGCCAGCAGCCAAGTGGGGAGTTTCCCGGGACAGAAAAACATTCAGTACTTC. Its protein product is CASSQVGSFPGQKNIQYF.

This chain links TRBV2 with TRBJ2-5; no clear D. Looked up from germline, CDR1 is SNHLY and CDR2 is FYNNEI. Trimming cost V 4 bases and J 1 base, with 7 bases left between them. The CDR3 length is 13 residues. The CDR3 DNA sequence: TGTGCCAGCAGTGCGTGGGCCCAAGAGACCCAGTACTTC. Amino acids: CASSAWAQETQYF. Together with reference TRBV2 and TRBJ2-5, the CDR3 gives the full variable domain: EPEVTQTPSHQVTQMGQEVILRCVPISNHLYFYWYRQILGQKVEFLVSFYNNEISEKSEIFDDQFSVERPDGSNFTLKIRSTKLEDSAMYFCASSAWAQETQYFGPGTRLLVL.

This rearrangement joins TRBV5-4 to TRBJ1-1; 12 bases are shared with TRBD1. The CDR3 runs 19 residues. Losses at the gene ends were 4 bases for V and 0 bases for J; bases not matched to a gene: 13. Germline lookup yields CDR1 SGHNT and CDR2 YYREEE (reference sequence). CDR3 loop: CASSPPVGTGGSMNTEAFF. The CDR3 DNA reads TGTGCCAGCAGCCCCCCAGTAGGGACAGGGGGCAGCATGAACACTGAAGCTTTCTTT.

The rearrangement joins TRBV25-1 to TRBJ1-3; D gene unclear. This CDR3 is 12 amino acids long. V was pared by 10 bases and J by 2 bases, with 9 bases between. The germline gives CDR1 MGHDK, CDR2 SYGVNS. Here the CDR3 reads CATTGAGNTIYF. CDR3 in DNA: TGTGCCACTACGGGAGCTGGAAACACCATATATTTT.

This rearrangement joins TRBV7-8 to TRBJ2-7; possibly TRBD1 for D (6 bases). Germline V lookup: CDR1 SGHVS, CDR2 FQNEAQ. The CDR3 loop spans 16 amino acids. V was pared by 5 bases and J by 3 bases, with 20 bases between. The CDR3 loop reads CASSLLSGTSFYEQYV. In nucleotides, the CDR3 is TGTGCCAGCAGCCTCCTATCCGGGACAAGTTTCTACGAGCAGTACGTC.

The chain carries TRBV4-1 and TRBJ2-3; 9 bases line up with TRBD1. CDR1 MGHRA and CDR2 YSYEKL come from the germline V gene. The ends lost 3 bases at V and 4 bases at J; junction bases unmatched: 11. The CDR3 sequence is 17 residues long. Here the CDR3 DNA reads TGCGCCAGCAGCCACGGTAACACAGGGGGCGGGCCAGATACGCAGTATTTT. As protein: CASSHGNTGGGPDTQYF.

The CDR3 region is CASSPTLDRGNQGSNQPQHF. Written as DNA, the CDR3 is TGCGCCAGCAGTCCTACTTTAGACAGGGGGAACCAAGGAAGCAATCAGCCCCAGCATTTT. This chain connects TRBV23-1 to TRBJ1-5; 9 nucleotides align to TRBD1. TRBV23-1 counts as an open reading frame of uncertain function. The V and J ends lost 4 bases and 1 base, in that order; junction bases with no gene match: 17. This CDR3 contains 20 residues.

The CDR3 DNA sequence: TGTGCCAGCAGCATCCGGACTGCCTGGAACCAAGAGACCCAGTACTTC. Its protein product is CASSIRTAWNQETQYF. The chain links TRBV11-2 to TRBJ2-5; a possible D gene is TRBD2 (5 bases). Germline V gene data show CDR1 as SGHAT and CDR2 as FQNNGV. This CDR3 contains 16 residues. V shed 5 bases and J shed 0 bases, with 16 bases lying between them.

The chain combines TRBV15 with TRBJ1-5, with D unclear. Germline CDR1 reads LNHNV; CDR2 reads YYDKDF (reference sequence). Trimming removed 0 bases from V and 9 bases from J, with 15 bases in between. The CDR3 sequence is 15 residues long. DNA for the CDR3: TGTGCCACCAGCAGAGATCGTGACCGGAGTCGGCCCCAGCATTTT. Encoded protein: CATSRDRDRSRPQHF. The variable domain in full, with the rest retrieved from reference TRBV15 and TRBJ1-5, is DAMVIQNPRYQVTQFGKPVTLSCSQTLNHNVMYWYQQKSSQAPKLLFHYYDKDFNNEADTPDNFQSRRPNTSFCFLDIRSPGLGDTAMYLCATSRDRDRSRPQHFGDGTRLSIL.

This chain connects TRBV19 to TRBJ2-6; 8 nucleotides line up with TRBD1. The CDR3 consists of 18 residues. Germline-derived CDR1 and CDR2 are LNHDA and SQIVND (reference sequence). V dropped 5 bases and J dropped 0; count of bases not matched to a gene: 9. The CDR3 spells CASSAGGRQPSGANVLTF. In DNA form, the CDR3 reads TGTGCCAGTAGTGCAGGGGGCAGGCAGCCCTCTGGGGCCAACGTCCTGACTTTC.

The chain combines TRBV5-1 with TRBJ1-2; 9 positions match TRBD1. Germline CDR1 is SGHRS and CDR2 is YFSETQ. The junction had 5 bases not matched to a gene; V was cut back by 4 bases and J by 4 bases. The CDR3 runs 14 residues. CDR3 sequence (DNA): TGCGCCAGCAGCCAGGGACAGGGCACCTATGGCTACACCTTC. Amino acids: CASSQGQGTYGYTF.

This clone was found many times. The chain links TRBV11-2 to TRBJ2-7; D is unresolved. This CDR3 comprises 13 residues. The germline gives CDR1 SGHAT, CDR2 FQNNGV. With 2 bases removed from V and 6 bases from J, the gap between germline ends came to 11 bases. The CDR3 DNA follows: TGTGCCAGCAGCTTACCCCTAGACTCCGAGCAGTACGTC. Encoded protein: CASSLPLDSEQYV.

The chain combines TRBV24-1 with TRBJ1-2; D ambiguous. The CDR3 is 14 amino acids. Germline-derived CDR1 and CDR2 are KGHDR and SFDVKD. The germline V and J ends were trimmed by 4 bases and 0 bases, with 8 bases remaining between them. DNA for the CDR3: TGTGCCACCAGTGACACTCCTACTAACTATGGCTACACCTTC. This translates into CATSDTPTNYGYTF.

The V call is TRBV5-1, the J call TRBJ2-7, with 11 bases matching TRBD2. V lost 5 bases to trimming and J lost 4 bases; unmatched junction nucleotides: 8. This CDR3 is built from 15 residues. Per germline, CDR1 SGHRS and CDR2 YFSETQ. CDR3 DNA: TGCGCCAGCAGTCCTACTAGCGGGGGCTTATACGAGCAGTACGTC. The encoded protein is CASSPTSGGLYEQYV.

The chain joins TRBV7-8 to TRBJ1-5, with a weak D call TRBD1 (5 bases). CDR1 and CDR2 from the germline V gene are SGHVS and FQNEAQ. Trimming shortened V by 7 bases and J by 4 bases, and 14 bases separated the two germline ends. The CDR3 is 14 amino acids. The CDR3 region has the DNA TGTGCCAGCAATCGGGGAGGGGATAATCAGCCCCAGCATTTT. The encoded protein is CASNRGGDNQPQHF.

This clone was picked up one time. Written as DNA, the CDR3 is TGTGCCAGCAGTTTTAGCAGCGATCAGCCCCAGCATTTT. Translation: CASSFSSDQPQHF. The chain uses TRBV27 and TRBJ1-5; D is unresolved. The germline V gene encodes CDR1 MNHEY and CDR2 SMNVEV (reference sequence). Trimming left V 3 bases short and J 5 bases short, with 8 bases between. This CDR3 contains 13 residues.

The chain carries TRBV24-1 and TRBJ2-3; D remains ambiguous. V lost 3 bases, J lost 4 bases, and 7 bases lay in between. The CDR3 length is 13 residues. Germline V gene data show CDR1 as KGHDR and CDR2 as SFDVKD. The CDR3, as DNA: TGTGCCACCAGTGATGTATATCCAGATACGCAGTATTTT. Translation gives CATSDVYPDTQYF.

V usage is TRBV2 and J usage is TRBJ1-2, with D maybe TRBD1 (5 bases). V was shortened by 1 base and J by 4 bases, with 10 bases between the two germline ends. The CDR3 covers 14 residues. Germline V gene lookup returns CDR1 SNHLY and CDR2 FYNNEI. CDR3 sequence: CASSEVMGGYGYTF. The DNA of the CDR3 is TGTGCCAGCAGTGAAGTGATGGGGGGCTATGGCTACACCTTC.

This chain uses TRBV27 with TRBJ1-2; tentative D call: TRBD1 (5 bases). The CDR3 is 13 residues long. Germline V gene sequence: CDR1 MNHEY, CDR2 SMNVEV (reference sequence). V was pared by 5 bases and J by 8 bases, with 15 bases between. The CDR3 reads CASSPRDRGGYTF. The CDR3, as DNA: TGTGCCAGCAGTCCTCGGGACCGGGGGGGCTACACCTTC.

This clone was recorded a few times. A read error may produce the germline difference seen at one junction end. This chain uses TRBV3-1 (or the pseudogene TRBV3-2) with TRBJ1-2; 8 nucleotides agree with TRBD1. Germline V gene lookup returns CDR1 LGHDT and CDR2 YNNKEL (reference sequence). This CDR3 is 14 amino acids long. The CDR3 DNA reads TGTGCCAGCAGCCCTCGAACTTTAGACAGGGGTTGCTCCTTC. This sequence encodes CASSPRTLDRGCSF.

The chain combines TRBV7-3 with TRBJ2-5; TRBD1 is a possible D gene (6 bases). The CDR3 is made up of 16 amino acids. Trimming shortened V by 5 bases and J by 3 bases, and 19 bases separated the two germline ends. The germline gives CDR1 SGHTA, CDR2 FQGTGA. Here the CDR3 DNA reads TGTGCCAGCAGCCTGCAACGTCGGGACAAGAAAGAGACCCAGTACTTC. This sequence encodes CASSLQRRDKKETQYF.

The rearrangement links TRBV6-5 to TRBJ1-1; 9 bases map to TRBD1. J lost 6 bases, V lost 2 bases, and 7 bases had no gene match. The CDR3 sequence is 15 residues long. Germline V gives CDR1 MNHEY, CDR2 SVGAGI. CDR3 sequence: CASSYIGQGTPEAFF. DNA for the CDR3: TGTGCCAGCAGTTACATCGGACAGGGGACCCCTGAAGCTTTCTTT.

CDR3: CASSRLGLAAQETQYF. The DNA of the CDR3 is TGTGCCAGTAGTAGGCTTGGACTAGCGGCCCAAGAGACCCAGTACTTC. The genes are TRBV19 and TRBJ2-5, with 10 bases identical to TRBD2. The germline gives CDR1 LNHDA, CDR2 SQIVND (reference sequence). CDR3 size: 16 residues. The V and J ends lost 4 bases and 1 base, in that order; junction bases with no gene match: 6.

This rearrangement joins TRBV4-1 to TRBJ2-2; 7 bases are shared with TRBD2. The J segment lost 6 bases and the V segment lost 2 bases, leaving 9 bases of the junction unmatched. Germline-derived CDR1 and CDR2 are MGHRA and YSYEKL. CDR3 length equals 16 residues. The CDR3 nucleotides read TGCGCCAGCAGCCAAAAGGGACTACCTTCGGCCGGGGAGCTGTTTTTT. Its protein is CASSQKGLPSAGELFF.

The chain has TRBV9 and TRBJ2-7, with 11 bases identical to TRBD1. J lost 7 bases, V lost 3 bases, and 6 bases had no gene match. The CDR3 contains 14 residues. Germline-derived CDR1 and CDR2 are SGDLS and YYNGEE. In DNA form, the CDR3 reads TGTGCCAGCAGCGCGCGGACAGGGGGCGGTGAGCAGTACTTC. Its protein is CASSARTGGGEQYF.

The chain carries TRBV27 and TRBJ1-6; TRBD1 matches 8 bases. The CDR3 runs to 14 residues. Germline-derived CDR1 and CDR2 are MNHEY and SMNVEV (reference sequence). With 7 bases clipped from V and 3 bases from J, the junction kept 2 bases outside the gene matches. CDR3 in DNA: TGTGCCAGCACGGACAGGGTCTATAATTCACCCCTCCACTTT. Amino acid sequence: CASTDRVYNSPLHF.